The present T cell receptor beta chain was sequenced within a study of cytomegalovirus exposure and HLA in healthy donors. Findings and caveats of the study: The study had only CMV serostatus as immune exposure information. Earlier analysis found most TCR beta V segments productive about 90% or about 30% of the time. Further analysis, carried out later, found HLA-associated TCR beta chains more clonally expanded than equally common other chains. The study found most TCR sequences rare, yet found some public TCRs in many donors.

PCR employed 60 Vbeta and 13 Jbeta primers. Profiled with immunoSEQ multiplex PCR; TCRdb holds only in-frame clones, not every one. The data contain 200,000 to 300,000 clones, 82% of them singletons. This CDR3 is 17 amino acids long. Germline V CDR1 and CDR2: LGHNA, YSLEER. The ends lost 4 bases at V and 5 bases at J; junction bases unmatched: 9. Worth noting for this clone: Its antigen is unknown.

This receptor was obtained from a woman in her forties in good health and CMV-seropositive. Sequencing was done on a sample of PBMCs. The chain uses TRBV4-3 and TRBJ1-4; the match to TRBD1 covers 11 bases. Here the CDR3 reads CASSPARGDRGNEKLFF. CDR3 coding DNA: TGCGCCAGCAGCCCGGCCAGGGGGGACAGGGGGAATGAAAAACTGTTTTTT.